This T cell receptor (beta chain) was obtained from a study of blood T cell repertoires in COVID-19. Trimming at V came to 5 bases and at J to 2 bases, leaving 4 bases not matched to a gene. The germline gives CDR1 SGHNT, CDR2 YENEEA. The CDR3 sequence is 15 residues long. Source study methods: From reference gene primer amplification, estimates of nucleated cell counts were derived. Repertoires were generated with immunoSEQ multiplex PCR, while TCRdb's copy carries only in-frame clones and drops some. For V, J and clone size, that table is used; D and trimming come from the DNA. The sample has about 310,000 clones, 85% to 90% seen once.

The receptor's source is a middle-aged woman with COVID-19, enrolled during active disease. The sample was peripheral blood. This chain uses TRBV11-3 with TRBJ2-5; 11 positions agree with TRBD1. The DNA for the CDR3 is TGTGCCAGCAGCGCGGGACAGGGGGAACAAGAGACCCAGTACTTC. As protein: CASSAGQGEQETQYF. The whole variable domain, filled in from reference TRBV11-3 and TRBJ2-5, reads EAGVVQSPRYKIIEKKQPVAFWCNPISGHNTLYWYLQNLGQGPELLIRYENEEAVDDSQLPKDRFSAERLKGVDSTLKIQPAELGDSAVYLCASSAGQGEQETQYFGPGTRLLVL.